This passage covers 29 T cell receptor beta chains from one sample sequenced in a study of chemoradiotherapy in HPV16-positive cancers. The data were produced by immunoSEQ multiplex PCR, yet TCRdb's version contains in-frame clones alone and is incomplete. Here the sample spans fewer than 25,000 clones, roughly 92% being singletons. Material: blood, obtained from a patient who underwent chemoradiotherapy. Receptors were obtained from a human donor with HPV-associated anogenital cancer.

The chain couples TRBV15 to TRBJ2-6; 8 bases line up with TRBD1. V dropped 3 bases and J dropped 3; count of bases not matched to a gene: 1. Germline CDR1 LNHNV, CDR2 YYDKDF (reference sequence). The CDR3 spans 15 residues. The CDR3 DNA is TGTGCCACCAGCAGGGACAGGGTTGGGGCCAACGTCCTGACTTTC. Its protein is CATSRDRVGANVLTF.

The gene calls are TRBV27 and TRBJ2-2; TRBD2 matches at 13 bases. The CDR3 runs 19 residues. The J segment lost 3 bases and the V segment lost 2 bases, leaving 9 bases of the junction unmatched. The germline V gene has CDR1 MNHEY and CDR2 SMNVEV (reference sequence). The CDR3 coding sequence is TGTGCCAGCAGTTTAACCGGACTAGCGGGAGTCGGGGACACCGGGGAGCTGTTTTTT. Translating gives CASSLTGLAGVGDTGELFF.

The chain joins TRBV19 to TRBJ2-5, with 7 bases lining up with TRBD1. Unmatched junction bases numbered 5, after V lost 6 bases and J lost 4 bases. Germline V lookup: CDR1 LNHDA, CDR2 SQIVND (reference sequence). The CDR3 has 13 amino acids. The CDR3 spells CASSNRGRETQYF. In DNA form, the CDR3 reads TGTGCCAGTAGCAACAGGGGCCGAGAGACCCAGTACTTC.

The genes are TRBV7-2 and TRBJ2-7, with D tentatively TRBD1 (5 bases). V was clipped by 6 bases and J by 6 bases, with 15 bases between them. The length of the CDR3 is 13 residues. CDR1 and CDR2 (germline): SGHTA, FQGNSA. Written as DNA, the CDR3 is TGTGCCAGCAGTCCCCGGGTGGGGCTCGAGCAGTACTTC. It codes for CASSPRVGLEQYF.

This chain connects TRBV7-2 to TRBJ1-2; D not resolved. The CDR3 sequence is 15 residues long. Germline V gives CDR1 SGHTA, CDR2 FQGNSA. The V end lost 5 bases, the J end lost 4 bases, and 17 bases lay between the germline ends. CDR3 nucleotide sequence: TGTGCCAGCAGCCCCAAGCCAGAGGATCCCTATGGCTACACCTTC. It specifies CASSPKPEDPYGYTF.

The rearrangement joins TRBV14 to TRBJ1-4; D might be TRBD1 (6 bases). The CDR3 totals 15 residues. The V end lost 0 bases, the J end lost 4 bases, and 9 bases lay between the germline ends. CDR1 SGHDN and CDR2 FVKESK come from the germline V gene. In DNA form, the CDR3 reads TGTGCCAGCAGCCAAGAAGGGGGTCTTAATGAAAAACTGTTTTTT. Amino acids: CASSQEGGLNEKLFF.

J is TRBJ2-2 and V is TRBV2, with TRBD1 identical over 7 bases. Per germline, CDR1 SNHLY and CDR2 FYNNEI. The CDR3 sequence is 16 residues long. The V segment lost 6 bases and the J segment 3 bases; nucleotides outside the gene matches: 10. In nucleotides, the CDR3 is TGTGCCAGCAGGGGAAGGGGGCTGGCGGACACCGGGGAGCTGTTTTTT. Residues: CASRGRGLADTGELFF.

The chain is built from TRBV7-9 and TRBJ1-4, with D maybe TRBD1 (5 bases). The CDR3 contains 14 residues. Germline CDR1 is SEHNR and CDR2 is FQNEAQ (reference sequence). V lost 5 bases and J lost 3, with 10 bases in between. The CDR3 nucleotides read TGTGCCAGCAGCCAGGGACGAGCTAATGAAAAACTGTTTTTT. Its protein is CASSQGRANEKLFF.

This clone was observed a single time. The chain recombines TRBV19 with TRBJ2-1; the D gene is possibly TRBD2 (5 bases). Looked up from germline, CDR1 is LNHDA and CDR2 is SQIVND (reference sequence). The ends were cut back, 3 bases at V and 3 bases at J, with 12 bases in the middle. This CDR3 comprises 15 residues. For the CDR3, the DNA is TGTGCCAGTAGTATTCGGGATACTCTCTACAATGAGCAGTTCTTC. This encodes CASSIRDTLYNEQFF.

The DNA for the CDR3 is TGTGCCAGTAGTGACCGGGAGGGCCCCTACGAGCAGTACTTC. It translates to CASSDREGPYEQYF. The rearrangement links TRBV19 to TRBJ2-7; TRBD2 aligns across 8 bases. The CDR3 consists of 14 residues. The ends lost 5 bases at V and 2 bases at J; junction bases unmatched: 5. Looked up from germline, CDR1 is LNHDA and CDR2 is SQIVND (reference sequence).

The chain employs TRBV4-3 and TRBJ2-7; D remains unclear. Germline V CDR1 and CDR2: LGHNA, YSLEER. This CDR3 has 12 amino acids. V lost 0 bases and J 6 bases, leaving 6 bases between the germline ends. The chain's CDR3 is CASSQEGSEQYF. The CDR3 coding sequence is TGCGCCAGCAGCCAAGAAGGTAGCGAGCAGTACTTC.

Points on this clone: One end of the junction varies from germline; a read error may be responsible. The chain is built from TRBV12-5 and TRBJ2-7; no reliable D call. This CDR3 region has 10 residues. Germline lookup yields CDR1 LGHNT and CDR2 FRNRAP. CDR3 residues: CASGLYTTEF. The CDR3 coding sequence is TGTGCTAGTGGTTTGTACACTACAGAGTTC.

J is TRBJ2-5 and V is TRBV4-1; no clear D gene. The CDR3 runs 15 residues. V lost 1 base and J 7 bases, leaving 16 bases between the germline ends. CDR1 and CDR2 from the germline V gene are MGHRA and YSYEKL. The CDR3 DNA sequence: TGCGCCAGCAGCCAAGGGCAACACCTGCTTGGGACCCAGTACTTC. Amino acid sequence: CASSQGQHLLGTQYF.

The J gene is TRBJ2-7, the V gene TRBV5-5; no definite D call. The CDR3 is 13 amino acids. V lost 2 bases and J 2 bases, leaving 8 bases between the germline ends. The germline V gene has CDR1 SGHKS and CDR2 YYEKEE (reference sequence). The CDR3 loop reads CASSLDGTYEQYF. The CDR3 DNA reads TGTGCCAGCAGCTTAGACGGAACCTACGAGCAGTACTTC.

The gene calls are TRBV29-1 and TRBJ2-7; 7 bases align to TRBD2. Per the germline V gene, CDR1 is SQVTM and CDR2 is ANQGSEA. The J segment lost 0 bases and the V segment lost 4 bases, leaving 6 bases of the junction unmatched. This CDR3 comprises 14 residues. The CDR3 region has the DNA TGCAGCGTTGTAGGTAGCGGGTACTCCTACGAGCAGTACTTC. This sequence encodes CSVVGSGYSYEQYF.

V and J are TRBV5-5 and TRBJ2-2, with 8 bases matching TRBD1. V dropped 0 bases and J dropped 5; count of bases not matched to a gene: 6. The CDR3 has 16 amino acids. Germline-derived CDR1 and CDR2 are SGHKS and YYEKEE (reference sequence). The CDR3 nucleotides are TGTGCCAGCAGCTTGGTTGGACAGGGTTTGACCGGGGAGCTGTTTTTT. Its protein is CASSLVGQGLTGELFF.

The chain couples TRBV10-3 to TRBJ1-1; the match to TRBD1 covers 7 bases. From germline, CDR1 is ENHRY and CDR2 SYGVKD. The CDR3 totals 15 residues. Trimming cost V 10 bases and J 2 bases; bases outside gene matches: 13. The CDR3 nucleotides are TGTGCCACCAGAGGTGGACAGGTCTTCAACACTGAAGCTTTCTTT. This gives the protein CATRGGQVFNTEAFF.

The rearrangement joins TRBV7-2 to TRBJ2-7; TRBD2 aligns across 10 bases. This CDR3 spans 17 amino acids. V shed 2 bases, J shed 5 bases, and the junction held 12 bases outside the gene matches. Germline-derived CDR1 and CDR2 are SGHTA and FQGNSA. The CDR3 nucleotides read TGTGCCAGCAGCTTATTGAAGAGGACTAGCGGATGGAACGAGCAGTACTTC. Translated, it gives CASSLLKRTSGWNEQYF.

V and J are TRBV18 and TRBJ1-1; no reliable D call. The germline V and J ends were trimmed by 3 bases and 7 bases, with 6 bases remaining between them. CDR1 is KGHSH, CDR2 LQKENI, per germline. The CDR3 has 11 amino acids. For the CDR3, the DNA is TGTGCCAGCTCACCGGGAGTTGAAGCTTTCTTT. This translates into CASSPGVEAFF.

J is TRBJ1-2 and V is TRBV6-1; weak D call: TRBD1 (6 bases). CDR1 MNHNS and CDR2 SASEGT come from the germline V gene. Trimming took off 7 bases at V and 8 bases at J, with 17 bases between the two ends. This CDR3 spans 13 amino acids. For the CDR3, the DNA is TGTGCCAGCATTCCCACAGGGATAGCCGGCTACACCTTC. It encodes CASIPTGIAGYTF.

This clone showed up just once. The chain carries TRBV23-1 and TRBJ2-6; 7 bases map to TRBD1. TRBV23-1 is labeled an ORF, and its function is uncertain. The ends lost 4 bases at V and 2 bases at J; junction bases unmatched: 8. CDR3 length equals 17 residues. CDR3: CASSRGQPPAGANVLTF. CDR3 nucleotides: TGCGCCAGCAGTCGGGGACAGCCCCCCGCTGGGGCCAACGTCCTGACTTTC.

This clone was counted between two and nine times. The J gene is TRBJ1-3, the V gene TRBV28, with TRBD1 as a possible D gene (5 bases). This CDR3 is 16 amino acids long. Germline V CDR1 and CDR2: MDHEN, SYDVKM. V shed 4 bases and J shed 0 bases, with 13 bases lying between them. CDR3 in DNA: TGTGCCAGCAGTTCCACTGACAGTCGCTCTGGAAACACCATATATTTT. This gives the protein CASSSTDSRSGNTIYF.

The chain recombines TRBV4-3 with TRBJ2-1; D unresolved. CDR3 length: 15 residues. V was cut by 0 bases and J by 3 bases, with 9 bases left in between. Germline V gene lookup returns CDR1 LGHNA and CDR2 YSLEER. CDR3 nucleotide sequence: TGCGCCAGCAGCCAAGAAGGGTTGCTCTACAATGAGCAGTTCTTC. It codes for CASSQEGLLYNEQFF.

The chain uses TRBV19 and TRBJ1-1; D is ambiguous. Germline V lookup: CDR1 LNHDA, CDR2 SQIVND (reference sequence). V lost 7 bases to trimming and J lost 0 bases, with 18 bases between them. The CDR3 has 16 residues. Here the CDR3 reads CASKDELQDLNTEAFF. As DNA, the CDR3 is TGTGCCAGTAAGGACGAGCTACAAGATTTGAACACTGAAGCTTTCTTT.

V gene TRBV7-2 combines with J gene TRBJ2-3; the D gene is possibly TRBD2 (6 bases). Looked up from germline, CDR1 is SGHTA and CDR2 is FQGNSA. The V and J ends lost 5 bases and 0 bases respectively, with 15 bases between them. The CDR3 has 16 residues. The CDR3 nucleotides read TGTGCCAGCAGCCCCCATGCGGGGTTTAGCACAGATACGCAGTATTTT. Its protein product is CASSPHAGFSTDTQYF.

This clone has a handful of counts. The chain employs TRBV7-9 and TRBJ2-1, with D unclear. This CDR3 comprises 13 residues. Germline loops: CDR1 SEHNR, CDR2 FQNEAQ (reference sequence). V gave up 7 bases and J gave up 7 bases, with 14 bases separating them. CDR3 sequence (DNA): TGTGCCAGCAATCCAAGTGGTGGGAATGAGCAGTTCTTC. Amino acid sequence: CASNPSGGNEQFF.

The rearrangement joins TRBV28 to TRBJ1-5; D is possibly TRBD1 (5 bases). With 3 bases removed from V and 4 bases from J, the gap between germline ends came to 19 bases. The CDR3 length is 17 residues. Per the germline V gene, CDR1 is MDHEN and CDR2 is SYDVKM. In DNA form, the CDR3 reads TGTGCCAGCAGTTTTGGGGACGGACACCTCCGAAATCAGCCCCAGCATTTT. It codes for CASSFGDGHLRNQPQHF.

This chain joins TRBV7-9 and TRBJ2-6; the D gene is possibly TRBD1 (6 bases). V dropped 9 bases and J dropped 0 bases, with 18 bases sitting between them. The germline V gene encodes CDR1 SEHNR and CDR2 FQNEAQ (reference sequence). The CDR3 runs to 17 residues. This CDR3 reads CARIRDTVTSGANVLTF. The CDR3 nucleotides are TGTGCCAGGATACGGGACACGGTGACCTCTGGGGCCAACGTCCTGACTTTC.

V gene TRBV6-5 combines with J gene TRBJ1-1; 8 bases are shared with TRBD1. The length of the CDR3 is 16 residues. V was clipped by 0 bases and J by 5 bases; unmatched bases: 8. Germline CDR1 reads MNHEY; CDR2 reads SVGAGI. The CDR3: CASSYSPTGGETEAFF. The CDR3 DNA sequence: TGTGCCAGCAGTTACTCCCCTACAGGGGGAGAGACTGAAGCTTTCTTT.